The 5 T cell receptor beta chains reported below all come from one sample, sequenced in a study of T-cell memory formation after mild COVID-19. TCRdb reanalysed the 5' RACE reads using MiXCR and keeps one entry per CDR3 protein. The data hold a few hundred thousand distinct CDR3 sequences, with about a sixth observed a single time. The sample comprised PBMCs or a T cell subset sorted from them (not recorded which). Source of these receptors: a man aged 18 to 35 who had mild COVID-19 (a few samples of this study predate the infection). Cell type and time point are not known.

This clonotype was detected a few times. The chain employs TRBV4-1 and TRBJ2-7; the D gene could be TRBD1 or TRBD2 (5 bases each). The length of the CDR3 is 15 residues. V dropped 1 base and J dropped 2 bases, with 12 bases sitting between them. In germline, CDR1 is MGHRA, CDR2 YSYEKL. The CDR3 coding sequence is TGCGCCAGCAGCCAAGGTATTTTGGGACCCTACGAGCAGTACTTC. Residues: CASSQGILGPYEQYF.

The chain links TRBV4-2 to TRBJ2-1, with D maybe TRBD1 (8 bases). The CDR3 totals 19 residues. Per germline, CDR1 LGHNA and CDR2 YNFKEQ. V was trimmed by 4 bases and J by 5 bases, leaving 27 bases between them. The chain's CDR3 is CASSPIGQGKGGVDNEQFF. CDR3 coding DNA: TGTGCCAGCAGCCCAATCGGACAGGGCAAGGGGGGGGTAGACAATGAGCAGTTCTTC.

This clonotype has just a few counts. The CDR3 spells CASGTSLTDTQYF. Written as DNA, the CDR3 is TGTGCCAGCGGGACAAGTCTCACAGATACGCAGTATTTT. This rearrangement joins TRBV28 to TRBJ2-3, with D possibly TRBD1 on 6 matching bases. Per the germline V gene, CDR1 is MDHEN and CDR2 is SYDVKM. The CDR3 has 13 residues. Trimming cost V 8 bases and J 2 bases, with 11 bases left between them.

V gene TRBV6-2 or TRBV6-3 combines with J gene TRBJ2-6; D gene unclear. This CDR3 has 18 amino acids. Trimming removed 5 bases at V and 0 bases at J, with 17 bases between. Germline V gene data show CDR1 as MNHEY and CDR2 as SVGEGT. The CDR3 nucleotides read TGTGCCAGCAGTACCCACCTAGGGAAACACTCTGGGGCCAACGTCCTGACTTTC. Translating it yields CASSTHLGKHSGANVLTF.

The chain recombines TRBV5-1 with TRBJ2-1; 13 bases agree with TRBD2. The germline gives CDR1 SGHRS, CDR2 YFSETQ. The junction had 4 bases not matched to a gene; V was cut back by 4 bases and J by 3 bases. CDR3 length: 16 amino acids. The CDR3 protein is CASSSGLAGVYNEQFF. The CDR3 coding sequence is TGCGCCAGCAGCAGCGGACTAGCGGGGGTCTACAATGAGCAGTTCTTC.